This TCR beta chain was found in a study of T-cell memory formation after mild COVID-19. Study-level information: Largely donor-specific TCR clusters were found.

This clonotype was detected a few times. TCR alpha and TCR beta cDNA libraries carrying sample barcodes and UMIs were produced by 5'RACE using constant-segment primers. TCRdb passed the 5' RACE reads through MiXCR, listing each CDR3 protein once. The data show 150,000 to 200,000 distinct CDR3 sequences, 20% to 25% seen once. The material sequenced was PBMCs or a T cell subset sorted from them (not recorded which). The sequence was obtained from an adult woman who had mild COVID-19 (a few samples of this study predate the infection). Cell type and time point are not known.

The DNA of the CDR3 is TGTGCCAGCAGTTTGGGACAGGGGGCAGGCGGGGAGCTGTTTTTT. Translating gives CASSLGQGAGGELFF. The gene calls are TRBV27 and TRBJ2-2; 12 nucleotides match TRBD1. V lost 3 bases to trimming and J lost 7 bases; unmatched junction nucleotides: 3. This CDR3 spans 15 amino acids. Looked up from germline, CDR1 is MNHEY and CDR2 is SMNVEV (reference sequence).